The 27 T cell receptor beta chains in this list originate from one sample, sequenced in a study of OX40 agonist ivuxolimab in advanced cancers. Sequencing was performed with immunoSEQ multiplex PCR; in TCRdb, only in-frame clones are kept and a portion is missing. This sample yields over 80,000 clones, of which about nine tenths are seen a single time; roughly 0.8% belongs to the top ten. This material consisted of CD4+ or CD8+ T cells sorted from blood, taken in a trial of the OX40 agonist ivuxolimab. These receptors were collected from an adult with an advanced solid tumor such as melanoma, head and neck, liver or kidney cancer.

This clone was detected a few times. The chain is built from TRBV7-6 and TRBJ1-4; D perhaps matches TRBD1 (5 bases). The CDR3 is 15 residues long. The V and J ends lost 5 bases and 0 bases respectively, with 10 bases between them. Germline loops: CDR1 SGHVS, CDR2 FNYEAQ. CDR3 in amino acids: CASSQAGATNEKLFF. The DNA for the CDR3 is TGTGCCAGCAGCCAGGCGGGGGCAACTAATGAAAAACTGTTTTTT.

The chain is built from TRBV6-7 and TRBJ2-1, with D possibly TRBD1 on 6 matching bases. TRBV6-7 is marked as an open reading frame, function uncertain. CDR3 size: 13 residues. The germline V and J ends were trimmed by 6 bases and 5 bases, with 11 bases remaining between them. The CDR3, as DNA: TGTGCCAGCAGCCCGGGACACCACAATGAGCAGTTCTTC. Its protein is CASSPGHHNEQFF.

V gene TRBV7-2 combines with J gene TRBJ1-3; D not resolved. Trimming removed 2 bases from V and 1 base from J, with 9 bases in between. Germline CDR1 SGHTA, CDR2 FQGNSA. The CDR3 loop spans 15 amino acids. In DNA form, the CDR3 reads TGTGCCAGCAGCTTATGGGCCACTTCTGGAAACACCATATATTTT. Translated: CASSLWATSGNTIYF.

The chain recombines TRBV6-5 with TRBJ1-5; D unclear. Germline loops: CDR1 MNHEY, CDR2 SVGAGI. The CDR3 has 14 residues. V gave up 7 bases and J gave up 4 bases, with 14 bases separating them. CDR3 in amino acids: CASIDMGGNQPQHF. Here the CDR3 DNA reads TGTGCCAGCATTGATATGGGCGGAAATCAGCCCCAGCATTTT.

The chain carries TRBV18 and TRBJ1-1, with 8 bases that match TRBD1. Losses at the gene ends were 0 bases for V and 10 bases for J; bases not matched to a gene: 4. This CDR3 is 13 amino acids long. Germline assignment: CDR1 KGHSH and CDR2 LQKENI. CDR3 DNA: TGTGCCAGCTCACCACCGGACAGGGAAGTAGCTTTCTTT. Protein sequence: CASSPPDREVAFF.

The CDR3 here is CASSPSAAATDTQYF. The CDR3 region has the DNA TGTGCCAGCTCCCCCTCGGCAGCGGCCACAGATACGCAGTATTTT. V and J are TRBV18 and TRBJ2-3; TRBD2 might be the D (5 bases). V lost 6 bases, J lost 2 bases, and 15 bases lay in between. The CDR3 is 15 amino acids. Germline CDR1 KGHSH, CDR2 LQKENI.

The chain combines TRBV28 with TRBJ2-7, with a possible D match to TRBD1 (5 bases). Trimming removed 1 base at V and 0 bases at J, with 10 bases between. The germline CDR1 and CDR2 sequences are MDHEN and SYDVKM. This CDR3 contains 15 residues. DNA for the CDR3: TGTGCCAGCAGTTTATCAGGGTCCAGCTCCTACGAGCAGTACTTC. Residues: CASSLSGSSSYEQYF.

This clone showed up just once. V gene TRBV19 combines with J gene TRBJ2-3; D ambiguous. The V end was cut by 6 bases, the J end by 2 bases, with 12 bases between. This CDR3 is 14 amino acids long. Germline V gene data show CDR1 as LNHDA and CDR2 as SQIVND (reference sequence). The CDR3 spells CASSPGQVTDTQYF. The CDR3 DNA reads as TGTGCCAGTAGCCCCGGGCAGGTCACAGATACGCAGTATTTT.

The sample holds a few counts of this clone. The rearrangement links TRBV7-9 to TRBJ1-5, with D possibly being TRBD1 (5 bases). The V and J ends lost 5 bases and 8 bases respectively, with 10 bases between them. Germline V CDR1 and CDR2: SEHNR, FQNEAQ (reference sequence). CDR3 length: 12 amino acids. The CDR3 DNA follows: TGTGCCAGCAGCGATACAGGAGAGCCCCAGCATTTT. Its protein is CASSDTGEPQHF.

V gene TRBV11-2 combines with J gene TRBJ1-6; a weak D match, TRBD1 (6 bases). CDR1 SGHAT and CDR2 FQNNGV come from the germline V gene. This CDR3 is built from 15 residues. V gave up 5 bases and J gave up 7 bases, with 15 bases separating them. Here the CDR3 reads CASSPQQGQNSPLHF. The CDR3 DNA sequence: TGTGCCAGCAGCCCCCAACAGGGTCAAAATTCACCCCTCCACTTT.

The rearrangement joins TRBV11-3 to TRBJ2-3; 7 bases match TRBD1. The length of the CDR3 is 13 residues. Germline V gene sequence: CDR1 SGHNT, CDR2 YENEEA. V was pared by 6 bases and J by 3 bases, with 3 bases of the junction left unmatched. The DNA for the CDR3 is TGTGCCAGCAGTCCCAGGGGGACAGATACGCAGTATTTT. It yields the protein CASSPRGTDTQYF.

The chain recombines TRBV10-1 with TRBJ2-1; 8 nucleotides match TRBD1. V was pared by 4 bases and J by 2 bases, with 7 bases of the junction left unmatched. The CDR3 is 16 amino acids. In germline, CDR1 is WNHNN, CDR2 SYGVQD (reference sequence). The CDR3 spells CASSGGGTGPYNEQFF. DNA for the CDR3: TGCGCCAGCAGTGGGGGTGGGACAGGCCCCTACAATGAGCAGTTCTTC.

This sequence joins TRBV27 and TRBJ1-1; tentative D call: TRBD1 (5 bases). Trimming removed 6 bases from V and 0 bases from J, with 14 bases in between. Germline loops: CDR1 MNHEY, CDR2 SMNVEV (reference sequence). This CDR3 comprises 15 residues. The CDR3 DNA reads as TGTGCCAGCAGCCGAGCGGGACGCGTGAACACTGAAGCTTTCTTT. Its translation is CASSRAGRVNTEAFF.

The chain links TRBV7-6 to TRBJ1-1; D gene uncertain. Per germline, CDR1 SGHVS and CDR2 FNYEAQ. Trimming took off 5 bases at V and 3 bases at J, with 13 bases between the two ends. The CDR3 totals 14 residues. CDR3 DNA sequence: TGTGCCAGCAGCCCTGTATCTGGGGACACTGAAGCTTTCTTT. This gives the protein CASSPVSGDTEAFF.

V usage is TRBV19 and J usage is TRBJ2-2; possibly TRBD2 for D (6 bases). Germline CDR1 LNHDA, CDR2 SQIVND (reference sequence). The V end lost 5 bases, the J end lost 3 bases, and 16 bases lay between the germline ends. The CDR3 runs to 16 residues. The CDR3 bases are TGTGCCAGTAGTTGGGGGACTGGAGGGCACACCGGGGAGCTGTTTTTT. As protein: CASSWGTGGHTGELFF.

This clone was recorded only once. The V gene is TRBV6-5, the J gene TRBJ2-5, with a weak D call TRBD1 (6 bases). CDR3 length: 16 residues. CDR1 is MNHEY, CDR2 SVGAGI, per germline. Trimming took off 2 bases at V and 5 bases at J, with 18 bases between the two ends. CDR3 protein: CASSYRGGQGLETQYF. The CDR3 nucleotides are TGTGCCAGCAGTTACCGAGGAGGCCAGGGGCTCGAGACCCAGTACTTC.

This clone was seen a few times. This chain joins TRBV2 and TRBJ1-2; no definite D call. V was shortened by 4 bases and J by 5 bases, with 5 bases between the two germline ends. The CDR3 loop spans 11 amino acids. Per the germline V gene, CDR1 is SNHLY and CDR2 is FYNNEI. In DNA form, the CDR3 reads TGTGCCAGCAGTGGTGGGTATGGCTACACCTTC. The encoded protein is CASSGGYGYTF.

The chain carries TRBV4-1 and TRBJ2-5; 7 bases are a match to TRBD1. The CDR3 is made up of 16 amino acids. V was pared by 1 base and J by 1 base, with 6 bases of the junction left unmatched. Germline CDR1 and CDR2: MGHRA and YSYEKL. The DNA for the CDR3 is TGCGCCAGCAGCCAAGGAGGGGGCATGGGCCAAGAGACCCAGTACTTC. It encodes CASSQGGGMGQETQYF.

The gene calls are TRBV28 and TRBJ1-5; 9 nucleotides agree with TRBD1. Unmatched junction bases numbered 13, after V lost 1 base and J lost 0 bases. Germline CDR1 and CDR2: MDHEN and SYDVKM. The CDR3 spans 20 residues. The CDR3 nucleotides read TGTGCCAGCAGTTTATTCTTGGGACAGGGAGCCCCATATAGCAATCAGCCCCAGCATTTT. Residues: CASSLFLGQGAPYSNQPQHF.

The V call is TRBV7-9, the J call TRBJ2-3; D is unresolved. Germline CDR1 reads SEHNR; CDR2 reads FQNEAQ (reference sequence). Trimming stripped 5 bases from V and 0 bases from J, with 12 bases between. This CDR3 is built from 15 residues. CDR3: CASSALAYSTDTQYF. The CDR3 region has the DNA TGTGCCAGCAGCGCCCTGGCCTATAGCACAGATACGCAGTATTTT.

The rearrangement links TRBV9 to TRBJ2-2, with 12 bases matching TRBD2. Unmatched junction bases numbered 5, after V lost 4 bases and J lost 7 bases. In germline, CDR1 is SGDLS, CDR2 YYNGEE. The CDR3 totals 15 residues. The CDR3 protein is CASSPSTSGSGELFF. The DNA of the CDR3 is TGTGCCAGCAGCCCCTCGACTAGCGGGAGCGGGGAGCTGTTTTTT.

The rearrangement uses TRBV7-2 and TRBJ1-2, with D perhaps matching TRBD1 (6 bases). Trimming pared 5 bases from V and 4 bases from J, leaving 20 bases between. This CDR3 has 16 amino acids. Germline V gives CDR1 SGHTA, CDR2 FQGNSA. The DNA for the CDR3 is TGTGCCAGCAGCGATCAGCCGGGGGCATTTAGCTATGGCTACACCTTC. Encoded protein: CASSDQPGAFSYGYTF.

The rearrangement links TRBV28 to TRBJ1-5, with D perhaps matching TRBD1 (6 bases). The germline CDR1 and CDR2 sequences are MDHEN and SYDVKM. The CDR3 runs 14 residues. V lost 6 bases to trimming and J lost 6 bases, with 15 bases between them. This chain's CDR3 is CASRPQDRSQPQHF. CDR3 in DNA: TGTGCCAGCAGACCCCAGGACAGAAGTCAGCCCCAGCATTTT.

The DNA for the CDR3 is TGCAGCGTTGGGGGCTATGGCTACACCTTC. Protein product: CSVGGYGYTF. The chain carries TRBV29-1 and TRBJ1-2; D unresolved. Trimming pared 4 bases from V and 4 bases from J, leaving 4 bases between. Germline CDR1 SQVTM, CDR2 ANQGSEA. The CDR3 runs 10 residues.

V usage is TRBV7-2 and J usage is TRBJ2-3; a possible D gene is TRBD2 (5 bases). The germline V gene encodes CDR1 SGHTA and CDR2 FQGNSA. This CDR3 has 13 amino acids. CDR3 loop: CASGVTRTDTQYF. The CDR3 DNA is TGTGCTTCCGGGGTCACCCGCACAGATACGCAGTATTTT.

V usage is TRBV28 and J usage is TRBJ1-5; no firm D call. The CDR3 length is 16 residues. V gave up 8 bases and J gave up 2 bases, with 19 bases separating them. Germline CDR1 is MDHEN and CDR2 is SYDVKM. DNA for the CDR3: TGTGCCAGCCTCCGTTGGGCGGGAGAAGGCAATCAGCCCCAGCATTTT. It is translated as CASLRWAGEGNQPQHF.

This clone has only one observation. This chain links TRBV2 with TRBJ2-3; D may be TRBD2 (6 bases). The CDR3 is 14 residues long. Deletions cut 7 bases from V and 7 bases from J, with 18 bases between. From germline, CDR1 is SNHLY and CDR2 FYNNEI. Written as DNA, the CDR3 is TGTGCCAGCACTGGGGGAAAGGGAGGCTATACGCAGTATTTT. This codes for CASTGGKGGYTQYF.